This T cell receptor (beta chain) was obtained from a study of shared clonotypes between healthy human individuals. Broader study findings: An anticipated effect of sequencing depth on clonotype sharing among donors was recognized. The sole specimen, blood, was sampled, and tissue repertoires likely differ.

Each PCR replicate run on unsorted PBMC took in about 0.3 ug DNA, tens of thousands of T cell genomes. Generated by immunoSEQ multiplex PCR, the TCRdb table keeps only in-frame clones and is missing some. This table holds a few hundred thousand clones, over 60% found once. This CDR3 comprises 11 residues. The germline CDR1 and CDR2 sequences are MDHEN and SYDVKM. About this clone itself: Its antigen is unidentified.

This TCR was recovered from a woman in her 40s in good health. Some clones in this sample may be carry-over from other donors' samples. This chain uses TRBV28 with TRBJ2-5; no reliable D call. The J call may be incorrect, as the DNA end agrees better with TRBJ2-7. Material: PBMCs. The CDR3 sequence is CASSGRIEQYF. The CDR3 nucleotides are TGTGCCAGCAGTGGGCGAATCGAGCAGTACTTC.